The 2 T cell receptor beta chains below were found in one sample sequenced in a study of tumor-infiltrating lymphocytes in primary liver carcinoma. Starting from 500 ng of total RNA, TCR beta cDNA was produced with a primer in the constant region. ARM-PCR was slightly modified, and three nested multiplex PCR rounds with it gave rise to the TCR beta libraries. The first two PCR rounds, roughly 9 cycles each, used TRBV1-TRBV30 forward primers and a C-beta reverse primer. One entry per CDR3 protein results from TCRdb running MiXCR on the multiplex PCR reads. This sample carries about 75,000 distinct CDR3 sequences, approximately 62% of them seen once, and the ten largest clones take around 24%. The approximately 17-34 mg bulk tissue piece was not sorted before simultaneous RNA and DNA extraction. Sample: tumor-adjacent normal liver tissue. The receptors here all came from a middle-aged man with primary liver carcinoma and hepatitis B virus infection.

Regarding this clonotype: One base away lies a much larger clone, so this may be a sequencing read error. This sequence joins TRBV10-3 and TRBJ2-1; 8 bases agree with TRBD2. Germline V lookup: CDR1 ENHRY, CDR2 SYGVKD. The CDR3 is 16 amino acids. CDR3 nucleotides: TGTGCCATCGGTGGGGCTAGCGGGCCTACCTACAATGGGCAGTTCTTC. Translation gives CAIGGASGPTYNGQFF.

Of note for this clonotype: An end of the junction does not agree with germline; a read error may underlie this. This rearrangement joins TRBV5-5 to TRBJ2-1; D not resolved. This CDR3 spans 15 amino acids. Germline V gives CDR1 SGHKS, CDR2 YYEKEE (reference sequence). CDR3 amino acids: CASSLVASSYNGQFF. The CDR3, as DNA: TGTGCCAGCAGCTTGGTGGCTTCTTCCTACAATGGGCAGTTCTTC.